A selection of T cell receptor beta chains follows, all from one sample in a study of T-cell memory formation after mild COVID-19. TCRdb recomputed calls from the 5' RACE reads with MiXCR, one row per CDR3 protein. The profile shows about 540,000 distinct CDR3 sequences, about a fifth of them singletons. Material: PBMCs or a T cell subset sorted from them (not recorded which). These TCRs come from an adult woman who had mild COVID-19 (a few samples of this study predate the infection). Cell type and time point are not known. CDR3s include the opening cysteine and the closing phenylalanine or tryptophan. D genes are given only for firm matches. For some rows the clone size is stated as once, few or many, or as a class when expanded; others skip it.

few	TRBJ1-1	.	TRBV11-1	TGTGCCAGCAGCCTTTGGGCAAAACCTTGGATAGCTTTCTTT	CASSLWAKPWIAFF
.	TRBJ1-4	.	TRBV6-5	TGTGCCAGCAGTTATTTGGGGGGCGCGGATGAAAAACTGTTTTTT	CASSYLGGADEKLFF
many	TRBJ2-5	.	TRBV5-1	TGTGCTAGCAGCTTTGGCACAGGGGAGACCCAGTACTTC	CASSFGTGETQYF
few	TRBJ2-4	TRBD1	TRBV30	TGTGCCTGGAGCGAGGGGACAGGGCCCAAAAACATTCAGTACTTC	CAWSEGTGPKNIQYF
few	TRBJ2-3	.	TRBV10-3	TGTGCCATCAGTGAGTCCGGTACGGATACGCAGTATTTT	CAISESGTDTQYF
few	TRBJ2-1	.	TRBV15	TGTGCCACCAGCAGAGAACTATGGTTACAGTTCTTC	CATSRELWLQFF
few	TRBJ2-2	.	TRBV9	TGTGCCAGCAGCGTAAAAGGGAACACCGGGGAGCTGTTTTTT	CASSVKGNTGELFF
few	TRBJ1-1	.	TRBV29-1	TGCAGCGTTGAACGTCCTAACGGACAGAATGAAGCTTTCTTT	CSVERPNGQNEAFF
.	TRBJ1-5	.	TRBV20-1	TGCAGTGCTAGCGACCTCGGGAACAATCAGCCCCAGCATTTT	CSASDLGNNQPQHF
few	TRBJ2-2	TRBD2	TRBV5-1	TGCGCCAGCAGCTTGATTACGGGGGGTCCCACCGGGGAGCTGTTTTTT	CASSLITGGPTGELFF
.	TRBJ1-4	.	TRBV4-1	TGCGCCAGCGGCATGACCCAAGGTGAAAAACTGTTTTTT	CASGMTQGEKLFF
.	TRBJ2-5	.	TRBV29-1	TGCAGCGTTGGGCATTGGACAGATCAAGAGACCCAGTACTTC	CSVGHWTDQETQYF
.	TRBJ2-2	.	TRBV4-1	TGCGCCAGCAGCCAAGGTCTGGGGACCGGGGAGCTGTTTTTT	CASSQGLGTGELFF
.	TRBJ1-1	.	TRBV20-1	TGCAGTGCAAGACCTCCGAACGGGGGCACTGAAGCTTTCTTT	CSARPPNGGTEAFF
few	TRBJ2-7	.	TRBV6-1	TGTGCCAGCAGGTACAGGGAAGAGGGTTACGAGCAGTACTTC	CASRYREEGYEQYF
.	TRBJ2-7	TRBD2	TRBV5-5	TGTGCCAGCAGCCCCGGGGGGGGAGAGGTCTACGAGCAGTACTTC	CASSPGGGEVYEQYF
.	TRBJ2-3	TRBD2	TRBV6-2/TRBV6-3	TGTGCCAGCACCCCGGGACTAGCCACAGATACGCAGTATTTT	CASTPGLATDTQYF
.	TRBJ1-1	.	TRBV5-1	TGCGCCAGCAGGGAAGGGGCCAACACTGAAGCTTTCTTT	CASREGANTEAFF
few	TRBJ2-3	TRBD2	TRBV12-3/TRBV12-4	TGTGCCAGCAGTTTTGCGGGGGGTATGGGAGATACGCAGTATTTT	CASSFAGGMGDTQYF
.	TRBJ1-2	.	TRBV7-2	TGTGCCAGCAGCCGGGGGAGTGGGACCTATGGCTACACCTTC	CASSRGSGTYGYTF
few	TRBJ1-2	.	TRBV12-5	TGTGCTAGTGGTTTGACAGGCTATGGCTACACCTTC	CASGLTGYGYTF
few	TRBJ2-1	.	TRBV10-2	TGCGCCAGCAGTGAGAGCGGTCGGGAGTCCCTCTACAATGAGCAGTTCTTC	CASSESGRESLYNEQFF
few	TRBJ2-5	.	TRBV6-2/TRBV6-3	TGTGCCAGCACTATACAGGGTCGCATCCAAGAGACCCAGTACTTC	CASTIQGRIQETQYF
.	TRBJ1-5	.	TRBV15	TGTGCCACCAGCAGAGATCAAGAGAGGGTTTCCCGGAGAGTTTTT	CATSRDQERVSRRVF
few	TRBJ2-1	TRBD1	TRBV20-1	TGCAGTGCTAGACCGGGACAGGGCACCAATGAGCAGTTCTTC	CSARPGQGTNEQFF
.	TRBJ2-2	.	TRBV6-5	TGTGCCAGCAGTCGTGGACGGAACACCGGGGAGCTGTTTTTT	CASSRGRNTGELFF
.	TRBJ2-7	.	TRBV20-1	TGCAGTGCTAGAGCCGGGACCGGTACCTACGAGCAGTACTTC	CSARAGTGTYEQYF
.	TRBJ2-4	.	TRBV20-1	TGCAGTGCTGAGCTGTGGGGGGAGAACATTCAGTACTTC	CSAELWGENIQYF
.	TRBJ2-2	.	TRBV7-3	TGTGCCAGCAGCTTAAAACCCCGACACCGGGACAAGGCCTCGGACACCGGGGAGCTGTTTTTT	CASSLKPRHRDKASDTGELFF
once	TRBJ1-2	.	TRBV4-1	TGCGCCAGCAGCCAAGATTTCCTACAGCGATCCTTCTCTGGCTACACCTTC	CASSQDFLQRSFSGYTF
many	TRBJ2-3	TRBD2	TRBV29-1	TGCAGCGTCGGGACTAGCGGTCTCGATACGCAGTATTTT	CSVGTSGLDTQYF
few	TRBJ2-5	TRBD2	TRBV12-3/TRBV12-4	TGTGCCAGCACTCGTAGCGGGAGTGAGACCCAGTACTTC	CASTRSGSETQYF